Only a few counts were recorded for the clone carrying this T cell receptor beta chain. Its antigen is still unknown. The record originates from a study of cytomegalovirus exposure and HLA in healthy donors. Study-wide results and caveats: Associated with HLA alleles at 0.05 false discovery rate in a later analysis were some 16,000 TCR beta sequences. It was in a later analysis that TCR association rates were seen to vary by HLA locus, highest for DRB1 and lowest for HLA-C.

The CDR3 extends over 15 amino acids. V was trimmed by 5 bases and J by 7 bases, leaving 17 bases between them. Germline V gene lookup returns CDR1 SGHVS and CDR2 FNYEAQ. PCR primers comprised 60 Vbeta and 13 Jbeta primers. In the authors' methods: As a later analysis found, there were roughly 80 million unique TCR beta chains, of which roughly 11 million were shared. Profiling relied on immunoSEQ multiplex PCR, and the TCRdb table lists in-frame clones only, not all of them. V, J and clone size are taken as reported in that table, and D and trimming were inferred from the DNA itself. The table shows some 200,000 clones, with roughly 80% occurring only once.

The chain recombines TRBV7-6 with TRBJ1-4, with D possibly TRBD1 on 5 matching bases. Sample: PBMCs. The receptor was isolated from a girl aged 2-15 years in good health and CMV-seronegative. The CDR3 loop reads CASSPQGGRVEKLFF. The CDR3 DNA reads TGTGCCAGCAGCCCCCAGGGCGGGAGAGTTGAAAAACTGTTTTTT.